Given below is one T cell receptor (beta chain) in context. The antigen remains unidentified. Given the absence of the conserved phenylalanine or tryptophan at the CDR3 end, a read error is likely. Every patient was untreated before thyroid surgery. The data originate from a study of metastatic and nonmetastatic thyroid tumors. Background on the study: Blood and tumor or nodule tissue repertoires from malignant and benign thyroid patients were compared.

J gave up 5 bases and V 0 bases, and 7 bases lay outside the gene matches. The CDR3 spans 15 residues. Germline values: CDR1 DFQATT, CDR2 SNEGSKA (reference sequence). In the original analysis: Built for papillary thyroid cancer, a distant-metastasis classifier drew on CDR3 differences across clinicopathological groups. Via MiXCR, TCRdb re-called the PCR reads. TCRdb, not the original authors, processed these V and J calls. The sample has around 65,000 clones; 14% are singletons. General study points: Malignant thyroid tumors reportedly had TCR beta diversity that was significantly higher than in benign nodules, in blood and tumor.

This chain uses TRBV20-1 with TRBJ1-2; 9 bases are shared with TRBD1. This receptor was obtained from a male donor with papillary thyroid cancer or a benign thyroid nodule (not recorded which). Some clones in this sample may be carry-over from other donors' samples. Material: blood. CDR3 protein: CSARDLDRGSYGYTV. CDR3 coding DNA: TGCAGTGCTAGAGATCTGGACAGGGGTTCGTATGGCTACACCGTC.